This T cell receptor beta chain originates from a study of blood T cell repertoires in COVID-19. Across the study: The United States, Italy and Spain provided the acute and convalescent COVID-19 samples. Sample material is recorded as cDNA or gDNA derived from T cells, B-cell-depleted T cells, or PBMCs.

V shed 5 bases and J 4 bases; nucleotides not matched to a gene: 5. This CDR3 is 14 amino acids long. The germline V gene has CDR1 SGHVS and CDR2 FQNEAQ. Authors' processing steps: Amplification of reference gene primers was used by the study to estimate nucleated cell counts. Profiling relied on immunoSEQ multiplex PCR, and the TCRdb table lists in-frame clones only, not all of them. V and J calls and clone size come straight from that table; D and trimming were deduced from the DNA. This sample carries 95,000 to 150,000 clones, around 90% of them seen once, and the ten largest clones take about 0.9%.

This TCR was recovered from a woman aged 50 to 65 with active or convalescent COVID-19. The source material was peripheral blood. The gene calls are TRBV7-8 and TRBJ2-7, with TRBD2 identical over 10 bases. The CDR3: CASSARTSGYEQYF. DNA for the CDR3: TGTGCCAGCAGCGCCCGGACTAGCGGATACGAGCAGTACTTC.